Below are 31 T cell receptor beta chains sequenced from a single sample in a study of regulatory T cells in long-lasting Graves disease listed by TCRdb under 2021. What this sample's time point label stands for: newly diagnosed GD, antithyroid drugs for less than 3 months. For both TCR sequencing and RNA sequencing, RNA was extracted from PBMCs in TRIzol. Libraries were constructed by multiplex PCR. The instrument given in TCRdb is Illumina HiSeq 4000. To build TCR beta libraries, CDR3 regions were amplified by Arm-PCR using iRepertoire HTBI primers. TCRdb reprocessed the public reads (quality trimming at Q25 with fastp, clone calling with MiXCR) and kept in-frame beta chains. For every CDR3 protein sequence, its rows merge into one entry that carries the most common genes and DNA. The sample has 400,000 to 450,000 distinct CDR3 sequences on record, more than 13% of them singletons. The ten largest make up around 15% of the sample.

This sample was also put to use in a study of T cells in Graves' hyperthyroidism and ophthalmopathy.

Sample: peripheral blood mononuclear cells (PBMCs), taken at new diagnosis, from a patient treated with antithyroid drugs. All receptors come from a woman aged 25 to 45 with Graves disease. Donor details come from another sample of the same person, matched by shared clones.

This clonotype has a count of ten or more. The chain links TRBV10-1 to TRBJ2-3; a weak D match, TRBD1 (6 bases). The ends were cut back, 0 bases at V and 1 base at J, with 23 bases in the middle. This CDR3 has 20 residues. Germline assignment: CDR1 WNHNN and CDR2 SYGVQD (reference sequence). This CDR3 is CASSESPGVAARPRTDTQYF. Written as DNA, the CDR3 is TGCGCCAGCAGTGAGTCGCCAGGGGTTGCGGCCCGCCCTCGCACAGATACGCAGTATTTT.

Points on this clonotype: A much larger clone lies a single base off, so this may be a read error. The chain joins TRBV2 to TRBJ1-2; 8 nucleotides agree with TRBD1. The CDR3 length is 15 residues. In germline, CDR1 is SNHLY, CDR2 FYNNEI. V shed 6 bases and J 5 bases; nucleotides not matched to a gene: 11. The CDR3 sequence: CASRLPGGVGYGYTF. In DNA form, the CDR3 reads TGTGCCAGCAGGCTACCAGGGGGCGTTGGGTATGGCTACACCTTC.

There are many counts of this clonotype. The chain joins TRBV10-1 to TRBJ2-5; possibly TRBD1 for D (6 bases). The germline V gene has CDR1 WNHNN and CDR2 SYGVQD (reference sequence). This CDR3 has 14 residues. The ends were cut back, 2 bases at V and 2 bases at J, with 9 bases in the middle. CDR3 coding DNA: TGCGCCAGCAGTGAGAATCAGGGGCAAGAGACCCAGTACTTC. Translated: CASSENQGQETQYF.

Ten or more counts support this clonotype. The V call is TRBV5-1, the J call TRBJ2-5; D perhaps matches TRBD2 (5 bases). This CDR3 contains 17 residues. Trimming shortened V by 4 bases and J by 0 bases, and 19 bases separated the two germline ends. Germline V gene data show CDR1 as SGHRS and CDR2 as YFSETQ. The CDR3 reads CASSPRPATGYQETQYF. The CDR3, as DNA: TGCGCCAGCAGCCCCCGCCCCGCAACGGGGTACCAAGAGACCCAGTACTTC.

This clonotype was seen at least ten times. The CDR3 region is CASSRGPSRETQYF. The DNA for the CDR3 is TGTGCCAGCAGTCGCGGACCCTCCCGTGAGACCCAGTACTTC. The chain links TRBV2 to TRBJ2-5; D call uncertain. V lost 5 bases and J 5 bases, leaving 15 bases between the germline ends. Germline CDR1 and CDR2: SNHLY and FYNNEI. CDR3 size: 14 residues.

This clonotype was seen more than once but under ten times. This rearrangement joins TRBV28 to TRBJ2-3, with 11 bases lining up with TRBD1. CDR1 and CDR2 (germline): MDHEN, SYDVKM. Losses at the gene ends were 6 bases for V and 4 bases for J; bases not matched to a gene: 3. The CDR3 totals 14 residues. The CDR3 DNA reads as TGTGCCAGCAGGTGGGACAGGGGGGCAGATACGCAGTATTTT. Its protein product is CASRWDRGADTQYF.

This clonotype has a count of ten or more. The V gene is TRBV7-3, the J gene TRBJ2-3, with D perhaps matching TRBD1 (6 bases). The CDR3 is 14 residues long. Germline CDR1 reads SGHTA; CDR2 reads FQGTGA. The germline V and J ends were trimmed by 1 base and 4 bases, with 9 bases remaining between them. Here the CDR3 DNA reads TGTGCCAGCAGCTTAAAAGGGGGTCCAGATACGCAGTATTTT. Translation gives CASSLKGGPDTQYF.

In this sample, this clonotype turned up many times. CDR3 region: CASTSGLATYNEQFF. The CDR3, as DNA: TGTGCCAGCACCTCGGGACTAGCGACTTACAATGAGCAGTTCTTC. The genes are TRBV11-2 and TRBJ2-1; 10 bases map to TRBD2. The CDR3 contains 15 residues. Losses at the gene ends were 7 bases for V and 4 bases for J; bases not matched to a gene: 7. Looked up from germline, CDR1 is SGHAT and CDR2 is FQNNGV.

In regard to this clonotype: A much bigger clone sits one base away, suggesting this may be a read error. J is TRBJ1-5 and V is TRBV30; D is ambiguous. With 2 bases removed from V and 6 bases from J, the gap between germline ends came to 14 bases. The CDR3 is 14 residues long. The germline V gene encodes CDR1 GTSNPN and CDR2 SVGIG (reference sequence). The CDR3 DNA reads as TGTGCCTGGAGTACCATAAGGCGAGGTCAGCCCCAGCATTTT. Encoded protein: CAWSTIRRGQPQHF.

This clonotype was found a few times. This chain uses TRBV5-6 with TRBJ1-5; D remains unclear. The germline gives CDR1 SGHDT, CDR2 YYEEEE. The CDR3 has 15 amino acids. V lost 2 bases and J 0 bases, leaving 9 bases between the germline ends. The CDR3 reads CASSLFPYSNQPQHF. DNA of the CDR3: TGTGCCAGCAGCTTATTCCCCTATAGCAATCAGCCCCAGCATTTT.

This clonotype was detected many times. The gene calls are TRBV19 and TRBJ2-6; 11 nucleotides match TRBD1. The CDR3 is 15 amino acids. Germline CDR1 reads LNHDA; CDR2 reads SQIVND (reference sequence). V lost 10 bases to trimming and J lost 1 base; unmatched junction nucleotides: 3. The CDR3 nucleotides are TGTGCCACCGGACAGGGGGCTTCTGGGGCCAACGTCCTGACTTTC. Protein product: CATGQGASGANVLTF.

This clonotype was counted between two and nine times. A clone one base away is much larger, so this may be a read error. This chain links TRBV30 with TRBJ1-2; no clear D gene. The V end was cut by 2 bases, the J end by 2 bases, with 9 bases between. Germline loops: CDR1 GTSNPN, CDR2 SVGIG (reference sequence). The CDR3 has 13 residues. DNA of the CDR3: TGTGCCTGGAGTCTGGCGGGGAACTATGGCTACACCTTC. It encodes CAWSLAGNYGYTF.

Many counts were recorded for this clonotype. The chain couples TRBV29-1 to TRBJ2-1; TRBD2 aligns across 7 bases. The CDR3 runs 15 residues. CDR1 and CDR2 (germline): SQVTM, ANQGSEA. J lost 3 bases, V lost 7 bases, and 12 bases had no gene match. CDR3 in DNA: TGCAGCGCCGCGGGAGACCGCCGTAACTACAATGAGCAGTTCTTC. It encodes CSAAGDRRNYNEQFF.

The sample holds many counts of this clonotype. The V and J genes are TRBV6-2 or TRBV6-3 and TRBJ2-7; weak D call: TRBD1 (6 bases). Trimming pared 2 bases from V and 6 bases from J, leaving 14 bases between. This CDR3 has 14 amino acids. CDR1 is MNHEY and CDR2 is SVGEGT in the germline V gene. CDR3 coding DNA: TGTGCCAGCAGTTACGTGAACAGGGATGGCGAGCAGTACTTC. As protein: CASSYVNRDGEQYF.

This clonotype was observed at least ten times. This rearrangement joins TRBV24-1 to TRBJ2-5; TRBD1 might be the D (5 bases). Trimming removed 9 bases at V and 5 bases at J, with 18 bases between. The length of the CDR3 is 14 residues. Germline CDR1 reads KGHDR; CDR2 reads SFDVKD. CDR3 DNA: TGTGCCACCTGGTCAGGAAATTCAGGGGAGACCCAGTACTTC. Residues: CATWSGNSGETQYF.

The CDR3 here is CASSYRGGTSEAFF. The DNA of the CDR3 is TGTGCCAGCAGTTACCGGGGCGGGACATCTGAAGCTTTCTTT. The rearrangement uses TRBV6-9 and TRBJ1-1; TRBD1 is a possible D gene (6 bases). Germline V gives CDR1 MNHGY, CDR2 SVAAGI. The V end lost 3 bases, the J end lost 6 bases, and 14 bases lay between the germline ends. CDR3 size: 14 residues.

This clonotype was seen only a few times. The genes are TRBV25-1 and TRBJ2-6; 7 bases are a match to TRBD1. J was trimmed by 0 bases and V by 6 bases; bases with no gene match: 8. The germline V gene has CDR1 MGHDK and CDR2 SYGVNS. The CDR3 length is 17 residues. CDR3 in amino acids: CASRVTGLVSGANVLTF. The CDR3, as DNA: TGTGCCAGCAGGGTGACAGGGCTAGTCTCTGGGGCCAACGTCCTGACTTTC.

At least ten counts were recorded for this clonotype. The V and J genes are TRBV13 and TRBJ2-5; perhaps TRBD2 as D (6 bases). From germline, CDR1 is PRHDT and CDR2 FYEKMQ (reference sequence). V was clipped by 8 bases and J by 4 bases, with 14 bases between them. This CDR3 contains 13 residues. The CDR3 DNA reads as TGTGCCAGCCGAAAGGGAGGTGGAGAGACCCAGTACTTC. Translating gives CASRKGGGETQYF.

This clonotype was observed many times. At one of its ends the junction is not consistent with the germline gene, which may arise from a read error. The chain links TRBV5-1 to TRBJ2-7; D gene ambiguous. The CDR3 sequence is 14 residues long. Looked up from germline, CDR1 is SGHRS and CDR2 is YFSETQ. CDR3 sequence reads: CASSLSVTSYEQYF. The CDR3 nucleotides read TGTGCCAGCAGCTTGTCAGTCACCTCCTACGAGCAGTACTTC.

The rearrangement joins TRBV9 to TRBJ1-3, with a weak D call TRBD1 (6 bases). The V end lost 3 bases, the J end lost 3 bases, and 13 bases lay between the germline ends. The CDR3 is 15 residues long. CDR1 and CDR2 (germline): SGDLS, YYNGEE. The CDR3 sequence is CASSESGHHGNTIYF. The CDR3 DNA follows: TGTGCCAGCAGCGAGTCGGGACACCATGGAAACACCATATATTTT.

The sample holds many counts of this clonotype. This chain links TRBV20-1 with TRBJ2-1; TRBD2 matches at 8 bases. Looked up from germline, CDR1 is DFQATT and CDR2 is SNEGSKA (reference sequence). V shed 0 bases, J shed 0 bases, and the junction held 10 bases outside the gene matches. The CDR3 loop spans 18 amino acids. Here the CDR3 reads CSARDEGGRPISYNEQFF. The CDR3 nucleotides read TGCAGTGCTAGAGATGAAGGCGGGAGGCCGATCTCCTACAATGAGCAGTTCTTC.

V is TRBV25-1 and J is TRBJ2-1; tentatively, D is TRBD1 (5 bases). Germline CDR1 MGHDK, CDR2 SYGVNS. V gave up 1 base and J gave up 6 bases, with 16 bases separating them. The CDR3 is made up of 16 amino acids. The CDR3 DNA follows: TGTGCCAGCAGTGAATGGGGCAGGGCAAGTGTCAATGAGCAGTTCTTC. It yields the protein CASSEWGRASVNEQFF.

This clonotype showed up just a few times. For the CDR3, the DNA is TGTGCCAGCGGTAATATGGGTGGAAACACCATATATTTT. Protein: CASGNMGGNTIYF. J is TRBJ1-3 and V is TRBV27; no clear D gene. Per the germline V gene, CDR1 is MNHEY and CDR2 is SMNVEV (reference sequence). CDR3 length: 13 residues. V lost 8 bases and J lost 3, with 11 bases in between.

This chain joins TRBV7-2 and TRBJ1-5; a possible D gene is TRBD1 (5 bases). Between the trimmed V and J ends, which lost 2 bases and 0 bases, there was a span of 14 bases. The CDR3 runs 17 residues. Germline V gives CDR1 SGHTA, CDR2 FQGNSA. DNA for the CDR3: TGTGCCAGCAGCTTATTCAGGGCTGATTATAGCAATCAGCCCCAGCATTTT. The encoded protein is CASSLFRADYSNQPQHF. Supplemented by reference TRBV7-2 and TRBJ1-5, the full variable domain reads GAGVSQSPSNKVTEKGKDVELRCDPISGHTALYWYRQSLGQGLEFLIYFQGNSAPDKSGLPSDRFSAERTGGSVSTLTIQRTQQEDSAVYLCASSLFRADYSNQPQHFGDGTRLSIL.

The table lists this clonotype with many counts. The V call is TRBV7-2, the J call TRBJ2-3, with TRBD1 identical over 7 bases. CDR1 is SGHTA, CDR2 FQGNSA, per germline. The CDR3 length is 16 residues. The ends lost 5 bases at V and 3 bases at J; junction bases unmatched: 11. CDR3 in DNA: TGTGCCAGCAGCCTACAAGGACAGGTATTTACAGATACGCAGTATTTT. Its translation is CASSLQGQVFTDTQYF. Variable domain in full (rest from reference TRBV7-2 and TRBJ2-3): GAGVSQSPSNKVTEKGKDVELRCDPISGHTALYWYRQSLGQGLEFLIYFQGNSAPDKSGLPSDRFSAERTGGSVSTLTIQRTQQEDSAVYLCASSLQGQVFTDTQYFGPGTRLTVL.

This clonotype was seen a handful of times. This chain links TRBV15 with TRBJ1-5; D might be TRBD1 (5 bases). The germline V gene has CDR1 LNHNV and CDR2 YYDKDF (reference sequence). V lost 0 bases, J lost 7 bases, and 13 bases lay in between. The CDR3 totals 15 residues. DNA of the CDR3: TGTGCCACCAGCAGAGAGCGGCAGGGTCGGCAGCCCCAGCATTTT. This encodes CATSRERQGRQPQHF.

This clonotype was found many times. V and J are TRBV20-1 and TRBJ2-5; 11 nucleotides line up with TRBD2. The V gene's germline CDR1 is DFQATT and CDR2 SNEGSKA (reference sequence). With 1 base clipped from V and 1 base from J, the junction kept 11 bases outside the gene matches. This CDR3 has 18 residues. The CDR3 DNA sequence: TGCAGTGCTAGAGGGGGACAGGGTACTAGCGGGAGCCAAGAGACCCAGTACTTC. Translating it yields CSARGGQGTSGSQETQYF.

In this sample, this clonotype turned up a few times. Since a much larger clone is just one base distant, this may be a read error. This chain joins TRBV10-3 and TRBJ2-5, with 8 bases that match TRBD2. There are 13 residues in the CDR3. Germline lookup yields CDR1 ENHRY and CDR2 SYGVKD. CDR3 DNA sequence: TGTGCCACCCAACTAGCGGCAGAAGAGATCCAGTACTTC. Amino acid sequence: CATQLAAEEIQYF.

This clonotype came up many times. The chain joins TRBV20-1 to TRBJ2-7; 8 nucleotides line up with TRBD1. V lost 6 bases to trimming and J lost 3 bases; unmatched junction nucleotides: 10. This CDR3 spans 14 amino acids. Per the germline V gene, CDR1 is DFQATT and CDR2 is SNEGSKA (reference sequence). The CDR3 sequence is CSAAWTGRYYEQYF. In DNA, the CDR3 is TGCAGTGCCGCCTGGACAGGGCGATACTACGAGCAGTACTTC.

The CDR3 bases are TGTGCCAGCAGTGAGGGGGCGGGGGTATTGAACACCGGGGAGCTGTTTTTT. Translating gives CASSEGAGVLNTGELFF. The chain combines TRBV25-1 with TRBJ2-2, with a weak D call TRBD2 (7 bases). CDR1 is MGHDK and CDR2 is SYGVNS in the germline V gene. Trimming left V 3 bases short and J 1 base short, with 15 bases between. CDR3 length equals 17 residues. Together with reference TRBV25-1 and TRBJ2-2, the CDR3 gives the full variable domain: EADIYQTPRYLVIGTGKKITLECSQTMGHDKMYWYQQDPGMELHLIHYSYGVNSTEKGDLSSESTVSRIRTEHFPLTLESARPSHTSQYLCASSEGAGVLNTGELFFGEGSRLTVL.

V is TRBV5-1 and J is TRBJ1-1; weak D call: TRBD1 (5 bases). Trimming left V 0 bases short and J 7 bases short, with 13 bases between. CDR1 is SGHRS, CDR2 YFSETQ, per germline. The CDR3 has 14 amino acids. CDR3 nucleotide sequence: TGCGCCAGCAGCTTGGATGGGGCTGAGGGTGAAGCTTTCTTT. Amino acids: CASSLDGAEGEAFF. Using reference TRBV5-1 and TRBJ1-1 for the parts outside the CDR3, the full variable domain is KAGVTQTPRYLIKTRGQQVTLSCSPISGHRSVSWYQQTPGQGLQFLFEYFSETQRNKGNFPGRFSGRQFSNSRSEMNVSTLELGDSALYLCASSLDGAEGEAFFGQGTRLTVV.